The rows below give T cell receptor beta chains drawn from one sample of a study of T cell repertoires in cytomegalovirus infection. In TCRdb, the reads were re-called with MiXCR into one record per CDR3 protein. Of roughly 350,000 distinct CDR3 sequences in the sample, around a third are singletons; the top ten hold about 13%. The antigens these receptors bind are not known. This sample comprised cultured PBMCs, obtained from culture after CMV antigen stimulation. Source of these receptors: a human donor in good health (CMV status not recorded). Some clones in this sample may be carry-over from other donors' samples. CDR3s include the opening cysteine and the closing phenylalanine or tryptophan. D genes are given only for firm matches. Some rows have no size entry. The others give once, few or many, or a class for an expanded clone.

j_call d_call clone_size v_call cdr3_nt cdr3_aa
TRBJ2-5 . once TRBV20-1 TGCAGTGCTGAGGCTAGCGTAGGGCTCGGGGAGACCCAGTACTTC CSAEASVGLGETQYF
TRBJ2-5 . few TRBV12-3/TRBV12-4 TGTGCCAGCAGTTTTTCGAGGCGGCAAGAGACCCAGTACTTC CASSFSRRQETQYF
TRBJ2-5 TRBD1 . TRBV27 TGTGCCAGCAGTTTGATCCAGGGGGTTCAAGAGACCCAGTACTTC CASSLIQGVQETQYF
TRBJ1-1 . . TRBV7-2 TGTGCCAGCAGCCCAGGGGCAGGGCTGGGCACTGAAGCTTTCTTT CASSPGAGLGTEAFF
TRBJ2-7 . . TRBV7-3 TGTGCCAGCAGCTTATTTGCCAGCGTCGCCTACGAGCAGTACTTC CASSLFASVAYEQYF
TRBJ2-5 TRBD2 . TRBV6-6 TGTGCCAGCAGTTACGGGGGTACCGGGGGGGAGACCCAGTACTTC CASSYGGTGGETQYF
TRBJ2-4 . many TRBV6-5 TGTGCCAGCAGGCACAATCAAGCAGGGAAAAACATTCAGTACTTC CASRHNQAGKNIQYF
TRBJ2-2 . few TRBV7-9 TGTGCCAGCAGACTCGGACGGACCGGGGAGCTCTTTTTT CASRLGRTGELFF
TRBJ1-1 . few TRBV5-1 TGCGCCAGCAGACCCGACGGGAACACTGAAGCTTTCTTT CASRPDGNTEAFF
TRBJ2-3 . few TRBV7-9 TGTGCCAGCGGAACAGGACTCACAGATACGCAGTATTTT CASGTGLTDTQYF
TRBJ2-4 TRBD2 . TRBV19 TGTGCCAGTAGTATACTAGCGGGAGGCCTGGACATTCAGTACTTC CASSILAGGLDIQYF
TRBJ2-1 TRBD2 . TRBV29-1 TGCAGCGCCCTCCGGGTGGCGGGAGGGGTCCACAATGAGCAGTTCTTC CSALRVAGGVHNEQFF
TRBJ2-1 . . TRBV7-9 TGTGCCAGCAGCCCTCCCTTGCGGATCGTGAACAATGAGCAGTTCTTC CASSPPLRIVNNEQFF
TRBJ2-1 TRBD1 . TRBV6-2/TRBV6-3 TGTGCCAGCTGGGGGGACAGGAACAACAATGAGCAGTTCTTC CASWGDRNNNEQFF
TRBJ2-2 . . TRBV2 TGTGCCAGCAGTCTATCCGATCGAGAGGCCTACACCGGGGAGCTGTTTTTT CASSLSDREAYTGELFF
TRBJ2-7 . many TRBV6-1 TGTGCCAGCAGTCCTAGGGACCCTACCTACGAGCAGTACTTC CASSPRDPTYEQYF
TRBJ2-1 . . TRBV7-6 TGTGCCAGCAGCTTAGAAGCTCTAGCCGGGGGCAATGAGCAGTTCTTC CASSLEALAGGNEQFF
TRBJ2-7 . . TRBV6-1 TGTGCCAGCAGTGAAGCGTTGGGGGTCGGACTTGGCGAGCAGTACTTC CASSEALGVGLGEQYF
TRBJ2-1 . . TRBV19 TGTGCCAGTAGCTACAGAGCTGCCCCCTACAATGAGCAGTTCTTC CASSYRAAPYNEQFF
TRBJ1-1 . . TRBV6-5 TGTGCCAGCAGTTACTTTCAGAATGGTGAAGCTTTCTTT CASSYFQNGEAFF
TRBJ1-3 . . TRBV5-1 TGCGCCAGCAGCCCGAGCGGAAGCTCTGGAAACACCATATATTTT CASSPSGSSGNTIYF
TRBJ1-1 . few TRBV18 TGTGCCAGCTCACCGTTGGCACAGGGAGGTGGTGAAGCTTTCTTT CASSPLAQGGGEAFF
TRBJ1-6 . . TRBV6-5 TGTGCCAGCAGTTACCTGACAGCAGTTAGAAATTCACCCCTCCACTTT CASSYLTAVRNSPLHF
TRBJ1-2 . . TRBV5-3 TGTGCCAGCAGCTCGCAGACGGGAGCTTGGAACTATGGCTACACCTTC CASSSQTGAWNYGYTF
TRBJ1-1 . . TRBV20-1 TGCAGTGCTTCCGGGGACGTCGCTGAAGCTTTCTTT CSASGDVAEAFF
TRBJ1-2 . . TRBV7-6 TGTGCCAGCAGCTTAGCAACAGGGTACTATGGCTACACCTTC CASSLATGYYGYTF
TRBJ1-1 TRBD1 few TRBV29-1 TGCAGCGTCTCACCAGGGGGTTTAGCTTTCTTT CSVSPGGLAFF
TRBJ2-1 . . TRBV15 TGTGCCACCAGCAGGGAGGGGGTAAACAATGAGCAGTTCTTC CATSREGVNNEQFF
TRBJ2-3 TRBD1 . TRBV28 TGTGCCAGCAGTGACGGACAGGGCACAGATACGCAGTATTTT CASSDGQGTDTQYF
TRBJ2-1 TRBD2 . TRBV6-2/TRBV6-3 TGTGCCAGCAGAGGGACTAGCGGGAATGAGCAGTTCTTC CASRGTSGNEQFF
TRBJ2-1 TRBD1 few TRBV11-2 TGTGCCAGCAGTCTTACAGGGGTCTCCCTCGACGAGCAGTTCTTC CASSLTGVSLDEQFF
TRBJ2-5 . few TRBV10-3 TGTGCCATCAGTGATCCTCACGCCGAGCAAGAGACCCAGTACTTC CAISDPHAEQETQYF
TRBJ2-5 TRBD2 few TRBV11-3 TGTGCCAGCAGGGGGGCTCGGACTAGCGGGAGCTATGAGACCCAGTACTTC CASRGARTSGSYETQYF
TRBJ2-4 . few TRBV7-8 TGTGCCAGCAGCTCACCGCGTGGGGCCAAAAACATTCAGTACTTC CASSSPRGAKNIQYF
TRBJ1-5 . . TRBV12-3/TRBV12-4 TGTGCCAGCAGTTTGTGGGGACCGGGTCAGCCCCAGCATTTT CASSLWGPGQPQHF
TRBJ2-3 TRBD1 few TRBV28 TGTGCCAGCAGGAGACAGGGGGCCACAGATACGCAGTATTTT CASRRQGATDTQYF
TRBJ2-3 TRBD2 . TRBV20-1 TGCAGTGCCACGACCCGGCGACTAGCGTCACTCACAGATACGCAGTATTTT CSATTRRLASLTDTQYF
TRBJ1-2 . . TRBV12-3/TRBV12-4 TGTGCCAGCAGTTGGTTTTCTGACTTGGACGGCTACACCTTC CASSWFSDLDGYTF
TRBJ1-4 . . TRBV12-3/TRBV12-4 TGTGCCAGCAGAACAAACAGGGCAACTAATGAAAAACTGTTTTTT CASRTNRATNEKLFF